These 9 T cell receptor beta chains originate from one sample sequenced in a study of identical twins. TCRdb re-called the 5' RACE reads with MiXCR, one entry per CDR3 protein. The sample has about 720,000 distinct CDR3 sequences, around 8.3% seen once. The sample also formed part of further work on yellow fever vaccine responses in identical twins.

The sequenced sample was PBMCs. Receptor source: a woman between 18 and 29 years old in good health.

This clonotype showed up many times. V gene TRBV12-3 or TRBV12-4 combines with J gene TRBJ2-5; TRBD2 matches 9 bases. The CDR3 runs to 17 residues. The J segment lost 2 bases and the V segment lost 6 bases, leaving 13 bases of the junction unmatched. The CDR3 nucleotides read TGTGCCAGCAGCCGCCCTGTTGCGGGGGGGCATCAAGAGACCCAGTACTTC. This gives the protein CASSRPVAGGHQETQYF.

The chain couples TRBV20-1 to TRBJ2-2, with a weak D call TRBD2 (5 bases). The V end lost 0 bases, the J end lost 4 bases, and 12 bases lay between the germline ends. From germline, CDR1 is DFQATT and CDR2 SNEGSKA (reference sequence). This CDR3 has 15 amino acids. CDR3: CSARDYKGATGELFF. DNA for the CDR3: TGCAGTGCTAGAGATTATAAGGGAGCCACCGGGGAGCTGTTTTTT.

This chain connects TRBV5-6 to TRBJ2-7; 7 positions agree with TRBD2. This CDR3 is 13 amino acids long. Trimming at V came to 2 bases and at J to 5 bases, leaving 4 bases not matched to a gene. Germline-derived CDR1 and CDR2 are SGHDT and YYEEEE. CDR3 in DNA: TGTGCCAGCAGCTTACTAGCGTTCCACGAGCAGTACTTC. Protein product: CASSLLAFHEQYF.

The table lists this clonotype with a few counts. The V call is TRBV11-2, the J call TRBJ2-3; TRBD2 is a possible D gene (7 bases). Per germline, CDR1 SGHAT and CDR2 FQNNGV. Deletions cut 7 bases from V and 5 bases from J, with 22 bases between. The CDR3 is 16 amino acids. The CDR3 region is CASKWGGASAIDTQYF. The CDR3 nucleotides read TGTGCCAGCAAGTGGGGGGGGGCTAGCGCAATAGATACGCAGTATTTT.

This clonotype was recorded a few times. The CDR3 sequence: CASSASSQGAVGELFF. In DNA, the CDR3 is TGTGCCAGCAGCGCTTCCTCACAGGGGGCGGTCGGGGAGCTGTTTTTT. The chain uses TRBV4-2 and TRBJ2-2; 9 nucleotides agree with TRBD1. Looked up from germline, CDR1 is LGHNA and CDR2 is YNFKEQ. The CDR3 is made up of 16 amino acids. Trimming cost V 5 bases and J 7 bases; bases outside gene matches: 11.

This sequence joins TRBV4-3 and TRBJ1-5; D unresolved. The ends were cut back, 0 bases at V and 2 bases at J, with 8 bases in the middle. This CDR3 comprises 15 residues. The germline V gene has CDR1 LGHNA and CDR2 YSLEER. CDR3 protein: CASSQELVGNQPQHF. The CDR3 DNA is TGCGCCAGCAGCCAAGAATTGGTCGGCAATCAGCCCCAGCATTTT.

The chain combines TRBV28 with TRBJ1-6; a weak D match, TRBD1 (5 bases). From germline, CDR1 is MDHEN and CDR2 SYDVKM. V lost 3 bases and J lost 9, with 15 bases in between. This CDR3 has 15 amino acids. DNA for the CDR3: TGTGCCAGCAGTTTGGGCAGGGCGGTCAGTTCACCCCTCCACTTT. It yields the protein CASSLGRAVSSPLHF.

This chain links TRBV10-3 with TRBJ2-5, with 9 positions matching TRBD1. This CDR3 is 14 amino acids long. Germline V lookup: CDR1 ENHRY, CDR2 SYGVKD. V lost 7 bases, J lost 5 bases, and 8 bases stayed unmatched. CDR3 sequence reads: CAIKKGQGGETQYF. In DNA form, the CDR3 reads TGTGCCATCAAAAAGGGACAGGGAGGCGAGACCCAGTACTTC.

There are a few counts of this clonotype. J is TRBJ2-3 and V is TRBV18, with 9 nucleotides matching TRBD2. The CDR3 loop spans 16 amino acids. Germline V gene sequence: CDR1 KGHSH, CDR2 LQKENI. Trimming cost V 6 bases and J 4 bases; bases outside gene matches: 11. In DNA, the CDR3 is TGTGCCAGCTCTCCTCCGGGTAGCGGGAGCTCAGATACGCAGTATTTT. It encodes CASSPPGSGSSDTQYF.